What follows are 13 T cell receptor beta chains derived from one specimen sequenced in a study of shared clonotypes between healthy human individuals. Clones were read by immunoSEQ multiplex PCR, and TCRdb kept only the in-frame ones, dropping some. The table records approximately 2,000,000 clones, around 93% of them present only once. The sequenced sample consisted of naive CD4+ T cells from PBMCs. Sample subset: CD45RA+ positively selected. These receptors were obtained from a man younger than 30 in good health. Some clones in this sample may be carry-over from other donors' samples.

This chain connects TRBV9 to TRBJ1-4; D not resolved. Germline CDR1 reads SGDLS; CDR2 reads YYNGEE. The CDR3 loop spans 15 amino acids. Trimming removed 3 bases at V and 10 bases at J, with 19 bases between. CDR3 sequence: CASSASSGRNGKLFF. In DNA form, the CDR3 reads TGTGCCAGCAGCGCCAGCAGCGGTCGCAACGGAAAACTGTTTTTT.

The chain recombines TRBV6-1 with TRBJ2-7; D is uncertain. The CDR3 loop spans 15 amino acids. Trimming stripped 3 bases from V and 4 bases from J, with 16 bases between. In germline, CDR1 is MNHNS, CDR2 SASEGT. The CDR3 nucleotides read TGTGCCAGCAGTGAGGCCCGAGGACGGGCTTACGAGCAGTACTTC. Amino acid sequence: CASSEARGRAYEQYF.

The chain couples TRBV28 to TRBJ2-3; D is undetermined. CDR1 is MDHEN and CDR2 is SYDVKM in the germline V gene. The CDR3 spans 15 residues. Trimming shortened V by 5 bases and J by 0 bases, and 12 bases separated the two germline ends. The CDR3 protein is CASSPGRTSTDTQYF. The CDR3 DNA sequence: TGTGCCAGCAGTCCCGGTAGAACTAGCACAGATACGCAGTATTTT.

This clone was found a few times. V is TRBV9 and J is TRBJ1-1, with no clear D. V gave up 0 bases and J gave up 1 base, with 7 bases separating them. CDR1 is SGDLS, CDR2 YYNGEE, per germline. The CDR3 is 14 residues long. The CDR3 sequence is CASSVALWNTEAFF. The CDR3 DNA reads TGTGCCAGCAGCGTAGCGCTTTGGAACACTGAAGCTTTCTTT.

The rearrangement joins TRBV25-1 to TRBJ2-2; TRBD2 aligns across 7 bases. There are 16 residues in the CDR3. CDR1 and CDR2 from the germline V gene are MGHDK and SYGVNS. Trimming at V came to 1 base and at J to 8 bases, leaving 10 bases not matched to a gene. The CDR3 is CASSELVVGGSGELFF. CDR3 nucleotide sequence: TGTGCCAGCAGTGAATTGGTAGTCGGGGGGTCGGGGGAGCTGTTTTTT.

In DNA, the CDR3 is TGTGCCAGCAGCCCCCTGGGCATGGGCCAAGAGACCCAGTACTTC. This gives the protein CASSPLGMGQETQYF. The chain joins TRBV28 to TRBJ2-5; D is unresolved. This CDR3 is 15 amino acids long. CDR1 MDHEN and CDR2 SYDVKM come from the germline V gene. Trimming removed 6 bases at V and 1 base at J, with 15 bases between.

This clone was counted once. The CDR3 protein is CASSPDRGGGGYTF. CDR3 nucleotides: TGTGCCAGCAGCCCGGACAGGGGGGGTGGGGGCTACACCTTC. The rearrangement uses TRBV11-2 and TRBJ1-2; 10 bases fit TRBD1. With V trimmed by 5 bases and J by 8 bases, 8 bases remained unmatched. CDR3 length equals 14 residues. Germline loops: CDR1 SGHAT, CDR2 FQNNGV.

The V gene is TRBV5-1, the J gene TRBJ2-7; D might be TRBD2 (7 bases). Germline CDR1 reads SGHRS; CDR2 reads YFSETQ. V was trimmed by 0 bases and J by 4 bases, leaving 20 bases between them. This CDR3 spans 17 amino acids. This CDR3 is CASSLGPLRGARYEQYF. DNA for the CDR3: TGCGCCAGCAGCTTGGGACCATTACGGGGGGCGCGGTACGAGCAGTACTTC. Full variable domain (rest looked up from reference TRBV5-1 and TRBJ2-7): KAGVTQTPRYLIKTRGQQVTLSCSPISGHRSVSWYQQTPGQGLQFLFEYFSETQRNKGNFPGRFSGRQFSNSRSEMNVSTLELGDSALYLCASSLGPLRGARYEQYFGPGTRLTVT.

For this clone: In the same sample, other DNA sequences code for this CDR3. This chain joins TRBV18 and TRBJ1-4; D unclear. CDR1 is KGHSH, CDR2 LQKENI, per germline. The germline V and J ends were trimmed by 3 bases and 6 bases, with 2 bases remaining between them. The CDR3 length is 11 residues. The CDR3 reads CASSPDEKLFF. The CDR3 nucleotides are TGTGCCAGCTCACCCGATGAAAAACTGTTTTTT.

V usage is TRBV28 and J usage is TRBJ2-4; D not resolved. The germline CDR1 and CDR2 sequences are MDHEN and SYDVKM. The length of the CDR3 is 15 residues. The ends were cut back, 3 bases at V and 6 bases at J, with 15 bases in the middle. CDR3 DNA sequence: TGTGCCAGCAGTTTCCGGCCCGTCAAGGGAAACATTCAGTACTTC. It translates to CASSFRPVKGNIQYF.

Worth noting for this clone: The sample has other DNA sequences that encode this CDR3 too. The genes are TRBV2 and TRBJ2-4, with a weak D call TRBD2 (5 bases). The CDR3 consists of 14 residues. V was pared by 1 base and J by 1 base, with 5 bases between. Germline V gives CDR1 SNHLY, CDR2 FYNNEI. The CDR3, as DNA: TGTGCCAGCAGTGAAGGAGGGGCCAAAAACATTCAGTACTTC. It translates to CASSEGGAKNIQYF.

The rearrangement uses TRBV2 and TRBJ1-5; TRBD1 aligns across 7 bases. The CDR3 consists of 15 residues. Trimming at V came to 8 bases and at J to 11 bases, leaving 18 bases not matched to a gene. Per the germline V gene, CDR1 is SNHLY and CDR2 is FYNNEI. CDR3 nucleotide sequence: TGTGCCAGCCGCCGGGCGGAGGGGGCCAGATGGGCCCAGCATTTT. This gives the protein CASRRAEGARWAQHF.

V is TRBV27 and J is TRBJ1-5; D unresolved. This CDR3 contains 12 residues. Germline V CDR1 and CDR2: MNHEY, SMNVEV (reference sequence). Trimming removed 3 bases from V and 6 bases from J, with 6 bases in between. CDR3 residues: CASSFVGQPQHF. The CDR3 DNA reads TGTGCCAGCAGTTTTGTGGGTCAGCCCCAGCATTTT.